The sequence of this TCR beta chain was determined in a study of human T cells and chemical hapten exposure. In the study overall: Across samples, TCR yields varied, mostly owing to small differences in pooled library volumes. General study points: DPC sensitization did not alter TCRs above 1 in 1000 frequency.

The authors' total RNA extraction used unfractionated whole blood. This clonotype was seen only a few times. Its antigen is undetermined. A much larger clone lies a single base off, so this may be a read error. Per germline, CDR1 MNHNY and CDR2 SVGAGI (reference sequence). The CDR3 spans 12 residues. Individual cDNA molecules (in the library) carried attached unique molecular identifiers. TCRdb fed the 5' RACE reads into MiXCR, producing one record per CDR3 protein. The table shows approximately 140,000 distinct CDR3 sequences, with 4.1% occurring only once. The receptor was isolated from a female donor in good health. The V call is TRBV6-6, the J call TRBJ1-2; the D gene is possibly TRBD1 (5 bases). The CDR3 nucleotides are TGTGCCAGCAGGGGAGACAGCTATGGCTACAACTTC. Protein: CASRGDSYGYNF.